The clone carrying this T cell receptor beta chain has at least ten counts. The antigen is unknown. Germline V gene sequence: CDR1 SGHTA, CDR2 FQGNSA. There are 13 residues in the CDR3. V was cut by 5 bases and J by 8 bases, with 15 bases left in between. The data were obtained in a study of T cells in Graves' hyperthyroidism and ophthalmopathy. Points from the study as a whole: Most clonotypes expanded in the thyroid (above 0.001) were also present in blood.

Amplified TCR beta CDR3 regions came from RNA transcripts. The HTBI primer set was used in a first-round RT-PCR of the TCR CDR3. TCRdb called the multiplex PCR reads again in MiXCR, with one record for every CDR3 protein. The repertoire has about 640,000 distinct CDR3 sequences, less than 25% of them found once; the top ten carry more than 30%. Each ophthalmopathy patient scored at least 3 on the Clinical Activity Score and at least 4 on NOSPECS grade, with duration under 3 months. Uncontrolled infection, other autoimmune disease, pregnancy and lactation each barred patients from inclusion. Sequencing used blood. This sequence was found in a man aged 25 to 40 with Graves' ophthalmopathy. The chain combines TRBV7-2 with TRBJ1-2; perhaps TRBD1 as D (6 bases). This CDR3 is CASSDGRGEGYTF. The DNA of the CDR3 is TGTGCCAGCAGCGATGGCAGGGGAGAAGGCTACACCTTC.